The TCR beta chain under discussion was sequenced for a study of blood T cell repertoires in COVID-19. Produced via immunoSEQ multiplex PCR; TCRdb's table is partial and in-frame only. Among about 500,000 clones listed, roughly 87% were seen once. Trimming cost V 5 bases and J 2 bases, with 10 bases left between them. CDR1 and CDR2 from the germline V gene are LNHNV and YYDKDF (reference sequence). The CDR3 loop spans 14 amino acids. This clone was observed a few times. The TCR originated in a woman younger than 30 who had recovered from COVID-19. The specimen was PBMCs or T cells enriched from blood (not recorded which). The rearrangement uses TRBV15 and TRBJ1-5; tentatively, D is TRBD1 (5 bases). The CDR3: CATSGEGRNQPQHF. CDR3 sequence (DNA): TGTGCCACCAGCGGGGAGGGGCGCAATCAGCCCCAGCATTTT.